This passage covers 19 T cell receptor beta chains from one sample sequenced in a study of human T cells and chemical hapten exposure. Specified time point: healthy volunteer bleed at 6 weeks. The template was total RNA from unfractionated whole blood. TCRdb reprocessed the RACE reads via MiXCR and lists one record per CDR3 protein. This repertoire shows tens of thousands of distinct CDR3 sequences, 5.5% found once; its top ten account for around 13%. The sample taken for sequencing was whole blood. Receptors originate from a human donor in good health. Some clones in this sample may be carry-over from other donors' samples.

This clonotype was picked up many times. The chain recombines TRBV11-2 with TRBJ2-7; a weak D match, TRBD2 (7 bases). Trimming pared 5 bases from V and 3 bases from J, leaving 14 bases between. The CDR3 totals 14 residues. Germline assignment: CDR1 SGHAT and CDR2 FQNNGV. The CDR3 loop reads CASSRAGQLYEQYF. The CDR3, as DNA: TGTGCCAGCAGCCGAGCGGGACAACTCTACGAGCAGTACTTC.

This clonotype was counted a few times. The V call is TRBV10-3, the J call TRBJ1-2, with unresolved D. Germline V gene lookup returns CDR1 ENHRY and CDR2 SYGVKD. The CDR3 consists of 13 residues. V was cut by 0 bases and J by 4 bases, with 6 bases left in between. For the CDR3, the DNA is TGTGCCATCAGTGAGTCGATAACCTATGGCTACACCTTC. This sequence encodes CAISESITYGYTF.

The table lists this clonotype with many counts. The gene calls are TRBV12-3 or TRBV12-4 and TRBJ2-1; D gene ambiguous. Trimming removed 6 bases at V and 0 bases at J, with 12 bases between. The CDR3 loop spans 15 amino acids. The CDR3 nucleotides are TGTGCCAGCAGCCCTTCGCTATTCTCCTACAATGAGCAGTTCTTC. It translates to CASSPSLFSYNEQFF.

The table lists this clonotype with many counts. The V gene is TRBV20-1, the J gene TRBJ2-7; weak D call: TRBD1 (6 bases). The V gene lost 7 bases and the J gene lost 4 bases, with 14 bases spanning the gap. The CDR3 sequence is 12 residues long. The V gene's germline CDR1 is DFQATT and CDR2 SNEGSKA (reference sequence). The CDR3 here is CSVTGTSYEQYF. The CDR3 bases are TGCAGTGTTACCGGGACAAGTTACGAGCAGTACTTC.

At least ten counts were recorded for this clonotype. The J gene is TRBJ2-7, the V gene TRBV7-2; 7 nucleotides match TRBD1. J was trimmed by 8 bases and V by 5 bases; bases with no gene match: 6. Germline-derived CDR1 and CDR2 are SGHTA and FQGNSA. The CDR3 extends over 12 amino acids. This CDR3 reads CASSLDREQQYF. CDR3 coding DNA: TGTGCCAGCAGCCTTGACAGGGAACAGCAGTACTTC. Filled out from reference TRBV7-2 and TRBJ2-7, the complete variable domain reads GAGVSQSPSNKVTEKGKDVELRCDPISGHTALYWYRQSLGQGLEFLIYFQGNSAPDKSGLPSDRFSAERTGGSVSTLTIQRTQQEDSAVYLCASSLDREQQYFGPGTRLTVT.

This clonotype has a count of ten or more. J is TRBJ1-1 and V is TRBV30, with D perhaps matching TRBD1 (5 bases). V shed 0 bases and J shed 0 bases, with 11 bases lying between them. This CDR3 is 15 amino acids long. Germline lookup yields CDR1 GTSNPN and CDR2 SVGIG (reference sequence). The CDR3 sequence: CAWSVFGALNTEAFF. The CDR3 region has the DNA TGTGCCTGGAGTGTATTCGGGGCTTTGAACACTGAAGCTTTCTTT.

This clonotype has ten or more counts. The chain uses TRBV2 and TRBJ2-7; 10 nucleotides align to TRBD2. The trim removed 6 bases at V and 3 bases at J, leaving 8 bases unmatched. The CDR3 extends over 15 amino acids. In germline, CDR1 is SNHLY, CDR2 FYNNEI. The CDR3 DNA follows: TGTGCCAGCAGGCACACCGGGACTAGCGACTACGAGCAGTACTTC. Translation gives CASRHTGTSDYEQYF.

This clonotype was seen ten or more times. J is TRBJ2-5 and V is TRBV5-1, with 10 bases matching TRBD1. Per germline, CDR1 SGHRS and CDR2 YFSETQ. J gave up 2 bases and V 0 bases, and 4 bases lay outside the gene matches. The CDR3 runs 16 residues. CDR3 bases: TGCGCCAGCAGCTTGGAGGGACAGGGGTCGCAAGAGACCCAGTACTTC. Its translation: CASSLEGQGSQETQYF.

This clonotype has at least ten counts. The chain uses TRBV4-1 and TRBJ1-2; D gene ambiguous. This CDR3 region has 15 residues. Trimming removed 4 bases at V and 4 bases at J, with 16 bases between. Germline CDR1 and CDR2: MGHRA and YSYEKL. CDR3 protein: CASSLFAELGYGYTF. The CDR3 coding sequence is TGCGCCAGCAGCCTGTTCGCGGAGCTAGGCTATGGCTACACCTTC.

The CDR3 DNA sequence: TGTGCCAGCAGCTCAACAGGGGGTTATAGCAATCAGCCCCAGCATTTT. Encoded protein: CASSSTGGYSNQPQHF. The V and J genes are TRBV7-2 and TRBJ1-5, with 8 bases that match TRBD1. From germline, CDR1 is SGHTA and CDR2 FQGNSA. V trimming: 4 bases; J trimming: 0 bases; junction bases outside the gene matches: 5. This CDR3 region has 16 residues. Full variable domain (missing parts from reference TRBV7-2 and TRBJ1-5): GAGVSQSPSNKVTEKGKDVELRCDPISGHTALYWYRQSLGQGLEFLIYFQGNSAPDKSGLPSDRFSAERTGGSVSTLTIQRTQQEDSAVYLCASSSTGGYSNQPQHFGDGTRLSIL.

The sample holds many counts of this clonotype. The gene calls are TRBV2 and TRBJ2-1, with D perhaps TRBD1 (5 bases). Trimming pared 6 bases from V and 10 bases from J, leaving 19 bases between. Germline assignment: CDR1 SNHLY and CDR2 FYNNEI. CDR3 length: 14 amino acids. DNA for the CDR3: TGTGCCAGCAGAGTGACATCCAGGGCCCAGGAGCAGTTCTTC. This translates into CASRVTSRAQEQFF. Full variable domain (rest looked up from reference TRBV2 and TRBJ2-1): EPEVTQTPSHQVTQMGQEVILRCVPISNHLYFYWYRQILGQKVEFLVSFYNNEISEKSEIFDDQFSVERPDGSNFTLKIRSTKLEDSAMYFCASRVTSRAQEQFFGPGTRLTVL.

This clonotype was found many times. The chain has TRBV4-2 and TRBJ2-7, with 8 bases that match TRBD2. J gave up 5 bases and V 3 bases, and 9 bases lay outside the gene matches. The V gene's germline CDR1 is LGHNA and CDR2 YNFKEQ. The CDR3 is made up of 15 amino acids. As DNA, the CDR3 is TGTGCCAGCAGCCAGGCGGATCTAGCGGGTGACGAGCAGTACTTC. This encodes CASSQADLAGDEQYF.

A word on this clonotype: With a much larger clone just one base away, this may be a read error. The chain recombines TRBV2 with TRBJ1-5; D ambiguous. The CDR3 has 12 amino acids. The ends were cut back, 5 bases at V and 6 bases at J, with 8 bases in the middle. Germline CDR1 and CDR2: SNHLY and FYNNEI. The CDR3 loop reads CASSKGGQPQHF. Written as DNA, the CDR3 is TGTGCCAGCAGTAAAGGAGGTCAGCCCCAGCATTTT.

In this sample, this clonotype turned up many times. The DNA for the CDR3 is TGTGCCAGCAGCTACGACAGGGGGCGGAACTATGGCTACACCTTC. Protein sequence: CASSYDRGRNYGYTF. The rearrangement uses TRBV7-2 and TRBJ1-2, with 10 bases that match TRBD1. V dropped 4 bases and J dropped 2; count of bases not matched to a gene: 4. CDR3 length: 15 residues. Germline V gene lookup returns CDR1 SGHTA and CDR2 FQGNSA.

This clonotype was counted ten times or more. The chain combines TRBV5-1 with TRBJ2-1; no reliable D call. Trimming left V 3 bases short and J 9 bases short, with 25 bases between. Germline V gene sequence: CDR1 SGHRS, CDR2 YFSETQ. The CDR3 sequence is 17 residues long. The CDR3 DNA is TGCGCCAGCAGCTCACCGTCATCGGACCTATCACAAGCTGAGCAGTTCTTC. It yields the protein CASSSPSSDLSQAEQFF.

The chain recombines TRBV12-3 or TRBV12-4 with TRBJ1-1; no reliable D call. V was cut by 3 bases and J by 0 bases, with 8 bases left in between. The CDR3 consists of 14 residues. The CDR3 nucleotides read TGTGCCAGCAGTTTTAGGCAGGTGAACACTGAAGCTTTCTTT. Its translation: CASSFRQVNTEAFF.

This clonotype was observed at least ten times. The DNA is omitted, as the CDR3 cannot be located on it reliably, and the CDR3 follows TCRdb's listing. The J gene is TRBJ1-1, the V gene TRBV27; TRBD1 is the table's D call, not checked against the DNA. CDR1 MNHEY and CDR2 SMNVEV come from the germline V gene (reference sequence). The CDR3 numbers 14 amino acids, ends counted. This CDR3 reads CASSTSTGGPEAFF.

Only a few counts were recorded for this clonotype. V usage is TRBV20-1 and J usage is TRBJ1-3; possibly TRBD1 for D (5 bases). Germline V gives CDR1 DFQATT, CDR2 SNEGSKA (reference sequence). Deletions cut 0 bases from V and 0 bases from J, with 9 bases between. The CDR3 runs 15 residues. Here the CDR3 reads CSARDPGLSGNTIYF. The CDR3 DNA reads as TGCAGTGCTAGAGACCCGGGACTCTCTGGAAACACCATATATTTT.

This clonotype was counted ten times or more. V usage is TRBV15 and J usage is TRBJ2-1; maybe TRBD2 (6 bases). Trimming shortened V by 3 bases and J by 10 bases, and 19 bases separated the two germline ends. This CDR3 contains 15 residues. Per the germline V gene, CDR1 is LNHNV and CDR2 is YYDKDF (reference sequence). DNA of the CDR3: TGTGCCACCAGCAGCGGACAAGGGAGGTTTTGGGAGCAGTTCTTC. This translates into CATSSGQGRFWEQFF.